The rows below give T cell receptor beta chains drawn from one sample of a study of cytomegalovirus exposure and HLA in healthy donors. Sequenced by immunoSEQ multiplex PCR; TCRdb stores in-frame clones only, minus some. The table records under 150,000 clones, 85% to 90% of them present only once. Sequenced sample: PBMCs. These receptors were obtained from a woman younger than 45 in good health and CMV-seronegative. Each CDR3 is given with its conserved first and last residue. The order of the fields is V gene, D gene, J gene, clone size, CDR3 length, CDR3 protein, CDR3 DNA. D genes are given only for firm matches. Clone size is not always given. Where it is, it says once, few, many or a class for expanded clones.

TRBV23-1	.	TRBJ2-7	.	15	CASSQSGIRGNEQYF	TGCGCCAGCAGTCAATCAGGCATTCGAGGGAACGAGCAGTACTTC
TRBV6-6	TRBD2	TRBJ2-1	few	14	CASSYGLAVNEQFF	TGTGCCAGCAGTTACGGGCTAGCGGTGAATGAGCAGTTCTTC
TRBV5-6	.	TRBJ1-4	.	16	CASKEGLGATNEKLFF	TGTGCCAGCAAGGAGGGCCTAGGGGCAACTAATGAAAAACTGTTTTTT
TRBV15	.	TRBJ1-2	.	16	CATSRDFPGAGYGYTF	TGTGCCACCAGCAGAGATTTTCCAGGCGCTGGCTATGGCTACACCTTC
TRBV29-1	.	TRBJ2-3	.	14	CSARAPGAVDTQYF	TGCAGCGCCCGAGCCCCGGGAGCGGTAGATACGCAGTATTTT
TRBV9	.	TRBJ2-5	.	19	CAIPLGVGHLAKDQETQYF	TGTGCTATACCTTTAGGTGTTGGACACTTAGCAAAGGACCAAGAGACCCAGTACTTC
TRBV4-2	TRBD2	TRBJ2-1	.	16	CASSQDRTSLYNEQFF	TGTGCCAGCAGCCAAGATAGGACTAGTCTTTACAATGAGCAGTTCTTC
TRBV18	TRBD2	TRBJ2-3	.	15	CASSPSPSGRDTQYF	TGTGCCAGCTCACCGTCGCCTAGCGGGAGAGATACGCAGTATTTT
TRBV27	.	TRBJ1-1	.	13	CASSLGGNTEAFF	TGTGCCAGCAGTTTGGGGGGGAACACTGAAGCTTTCTTT
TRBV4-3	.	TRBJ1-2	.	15	CASSQFPGNNYGYTF	TGCGCCAGCAGCCAGTTCCCGGGAAATAACTATGGCTACACCTTC
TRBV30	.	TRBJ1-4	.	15	CAWRSPGLRNEKLFF	TGTGCCTGGAGGTCACCGGGACTCAGGAATGAAAAACTGTTTTTT
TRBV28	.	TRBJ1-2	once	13	CASSFANVYGYTF	TGTGCCAGCAGTTTTGCGAATGTATATGGCTACACCTTC
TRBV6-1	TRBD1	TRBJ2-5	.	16	CASSAQQGTGKETQYF	TGTGCCAGCAGTGCCCAGCAAGGGACAGGGAAGGAGACCCAGTACTTC
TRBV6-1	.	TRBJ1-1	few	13	CASKAVRNTEAFF	TGTGCCAGCAAAGCGGTTCGGAACACTGAAGCTTTCTTT
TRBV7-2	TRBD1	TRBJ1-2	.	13	CASSPGQGYGYTF	TGTGCCAGCAGCCCCGGACAGGGCTATGGCTACACCTTC
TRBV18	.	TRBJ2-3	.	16	CASSHAVNRAKDTQYF	TGTGCCAGCTCACATGCCGTGAACAGGGCTAAAGATACGCAGTATTTT
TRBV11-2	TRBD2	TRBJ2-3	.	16	CASSTTTGGPTDTQYF	TGTGCCAGCAGCACTACTACGGGGGGGCCCACAGATACGCAGTATTTT